Presented here are 21 T cell receptor beta chains from one specimen sequenced in a study of cytomegalovirus exposure and HLA in healthy donors. PCR involved 60 Vbeta and 13 Jbeta primers. The table came from immunoSEQ multiplex PCR; TCRdb's copy has only in-frame clones and leaves some out. The sample yields tens of thousands of clones, about a tenth seen once. Sequencing was performed on PBMCs. The receptors here all came from a man aged 60 to 69 in good health and CMV-seropositive.

As regards this clone: A far larger clone is one base from this, pointing to a likely read error. This chain uses TRBV2 with TRBJ2-7; D might be TRBD1 (6 bases). The ends were cut back, 0 bases at V and 4 bases at J, with 16 bases in the middle. CDR3 size: 16 residues. CDR1 and CDR2 from the germline V gene are SNHLY and FYNNEI. The CDR3 DNA is TGTGCCAGCAGTGAAGCGGAAGGGACACACCGATACGAGCAGTACGTC. The encoded protein is CASSEAEGTHRYEQYV.

The chain combines TRBV28 with TRBJ1-1, with 8 positions matching TRBD1. V lost 8 bases to trimming and J lost 9 bases; unmatched junction nucleotides: 8. This CDR3 comprises 12 residues. Germline V lookup: CDR1 MDHEN, CDR2 SYDVKM. DNA for the CDR3: TGTGCCAGCGGACAGGGCTCCTTAAAAGCTTTCTTT. Its translation is CASGQGSLKAFF.

This clone appeared a few times. The chain links TRBV11-2 to TRBJ1-1, with a tentative D call TRBD1 (6 bases). V gave up 5 bases and J gave up 4 bases, with 14 bases separating them. CDR1 and CDR2 from the germline V gene are SGHAT and FQNNGV. This CDR3 is 14 amino acids long. CDR3: CASSRQTGSTEAFF. The CDR3 region has the DNA TGTGCCAGCAGCCGGCAAACAGGGTCCACTGAAGCTTTCTTT.

The rearrangement uses TRBV6-1 and TRBJ2-1; 8 bases align to TRBD2. Losses at the gene ends were 3 bases for V and 8 bases for J; bases not matched to a gene: 9. The V gene's germline CDR1 is MNHNS and CDR2 SASEGT. CDR3 length equals 15 residues. As DNA, the CDR3 is TGTGCCAGCAGTGACTCGGGACTAGAGTTCGATGAGCAGTTCTTC. It specifies CASSDSGLEFDEQFF.

This clone was observed a single time. The same CDR3 also results from other DNA sequences found in this sample. The J gene is TRBJ2-5, the V gene TRBV30, with D possibly matching TRBD2 (5 bases). CDR1 is GTSNPN and CDR2 is SVGIG in the germline V gene (reference sequence). CDR3 size: 13 residues. Trimming stripped 1 base from V and 5 bases from J, with 11 bases between. The CDR3 spells CAWSGARRETQYF. CDR3 nucleotide sequence: TGTGCCTGGAGTGGAGCCAGGAGGGAGACCCAGTACTTC.

This clone was counted only a few times. The rearrangement links TRBV30 to TRBJ2-7; TRBD2 matches 7 bases. Germline assignment: CDR1 GTSNPN and CDR2 SVGIG (reference sequence). With V trimmed by 1 base and J by 3 bases, 3 bases remained unmatched. The length of the CDR3 is 13 residues. The CDR3 DNA sequence: TGTGCCTGGAGTGGCGCGGGAGACTACGAGCAGTACTTC. Translated, it gives CAWSGAGDYEQYF.

This clone was counted only a few times. This chain connects TRBV5-4 to TRBJ2-5; 7 positions match TRBD1. Trimming took 2 bases from V and 2 from J; bases not matched to a gene: 3. The germline CDR1 and CDR2 sequences are SGHNT and YYREEE (reference sequence). The CDR3 extends over 14 amino acids. CDR3 bases: TGTGCCAGCAGCTTAATGGGACAGCAAGAGACCCAGTACTTC. Protein: CASSLMGQQETQYF.

The chain employs TRBV30 and TRBJ1-4; 9 bases line up with TRBD1. The CDR3 consists of 17 residues. Germline lookup yields CDR1 GTSNPN and CDR2 SVGIG (reference sequence). Trimming cost V 3 bases and J 7 bases; bases outside gene matches: 15. CDR3: CAWSDGPLGQGIEKLFF. The CDR3 DNA is TGTGCCTGGAGCGATGGCCCCCTCGGACAGGGGATTGAAAAACTGTTTTTT.

This chain links TRBV9 with TRBJ1-2, with a possible D match to TRBD1 (5 bases). This CDR3 region has 13 residues. The V end lost 7 bases, the J end lost 9 bases, and 19 bases lay between the germline ends. The germline V gene has CDR1 SGDLS and CDR2 YYNGEE. The CDR3 loop is CASEGLIRKRYTF. CDR3 sequence (DNA): TGTGCCAGCGAGGGACTGATTCGAAAGCGCTACACCTTC.

On this clone itself: This sample includes further DNA sequences coding for the same CDR3. V is TRBV19 and J is TRBJ1-1, with TRBD1 as a possible D gene (5 bases). V lost 4 bases, J lost 1 base, and 10 bases lay in between. The CDR3 length is 14 residues. Per the germline V gene, CDR1 is LNHDA and CDR2 is SQIVND (reference sequence). CDR3 coding DNA: TGTGCCAGTAGTAACCAGGGCGGGAACACTGAAGCTTTCTTT. As protein: CASSNQGGNTEAFF.

The rearrangement joins TRBV28 to TRBJ2-7; 7 bases align to TRBD1. V shed 5 bases and J 2 bases; nucleotides not matched to a gene: 6. CDR3 length: 14 amino acids. Germline assignment: CDR1 MDHEN and CDR2 SYDVKM. The CDR3, as DNA: TGTGCCAGCAGTCAGGGACAGACCCCCTACGAGCAGTACTTC. Amino acids: CASSQGQTPYEQYF.

This chain connects TRBV6-1 to TRBJ2-3; D remains unclear. V was pared by 5 bases and J by 6 bases, with 12 bases between. The CDR3 consists of 13 residues. Germline V gene data show CDR1 as MNHNS and CDR2 as SASEGT. CDR3 in amino acids: CASSLLRADTQYF. CDR3 DNA: TGTGCCAGCAGTCTGCTACGAGCGGATACGCAGTATTTT.

The chain carries TRBV7-2 and TRBJ1-4, with D possibly being TRBD1 (6 bases). V lost 1 base and J lost 5, with 11 bases in between. The CDR3 runs 15 residues. Germline V lookup: CDR1 SGHTA, CDR2 FQGNSA. CDR3 nucleotide sequence: TGTGCCAGCAGCTTAGTAGTGGACAGCAATGAAAAACTGTTTTTT. Its protein is CASSLVVDSNEKLFF. The variable domain in full, with the rest retrieved from reference TRBV7-2 and TRBJ1-4, is GAGVSQSPSNKVTEKGKDVELRCDPISGHTALYWYRQSLGQGLEFLIYFQGNSAPDKSGLPSDRFSAERTGGSVSTLTIQRTQQEDSAVYLCASSLVVDSNEKLFFGSGTQLSVL.

In this sample, this clone turned up a few times. This chain joins TRBV5-8 and TRBJ2-5; 7 bases are a match to TRBD1. With 0 bases clipped from V and 5 bases from J, the junction kept 10 bases outside the gene matches. The CDR3 covers 16 residues. Germline V lookup: CDR1 SGHTS, CDR2 YDEGEE. CDR3 sequence (DNA): TGTGCCAGCAGCTTGGACAGGCAGGGGGTACAGGAGACCCAGTACTTC. It translates to CASSLDRQGVQETQYF. Drawing the rest from reference TRBV5-8 and TRBJ2-5, the complete variable domain is EAGVTQSPTHLIKTRGQQATLRCSPISGHTSVYWYQQALGLGLQFLLWYDEGEERNRGNFPPRFSGRQFPNYSSELNVNALELEDSALYLCASSLDRQGVQETQYFGPGTRLLVL.

The chain uses TRBV11-2 and TRBJ2-1; 8 positions agree with TRBD1. V lost 1 base and J lost 4; bases outside the gene matches: 3. Germline CDR1 reads SGHAT; CDR2 reads FQNNGV. The CDR3 totals 15 residues. This CDR3 reads CASSLGGTGYNEQFF. In nucleotides, the CDR3 is TGTGCCAGCAGCTTAGGCGGGACAGGATACAATGAGCAGTTCTTC.

The CDR3 sequence: CAIRDRDRFPNEQYF. As DNA, the CDR3 is TGTGCCATCAGGGACCGGGACAGGTTTCCTAACGAGCAGTACTTC. The chain combines TRBV10-3 with TRBJ2-7; TRBD1 matches at 8 bases. Germline V gene lookup returns CDR1 ENHRY and CDR2 SYGVKD. The J segment lost 5 bases and the V segment lost 6 bases, leaving 12 bases of the junction unmatched. The CDR3 sequence is 15 residues long.

This clone was seen only a few times. V and J are TRBV7-3 and TRBJ2-3; TRBD2 aligns across 8 bases. Trimming cost V 5 bases and J 0 bases; bases outside gene matches: 4. Germline-derived CDR1 and CDR2 are SGHTA and FQGTGA. The CDR3 runs to 15 residues. The CDR3 bases are TGTGCCAGCAGCCCTAGCGGGCCTAGCACAGATACGCAGTATTTT. Translated, it gives CASSPSGPSTDTQYF.

This clone showed up just a few times. The rearrangement links TRBV19 to TRBJ1-5; 8 nucleotides agree with TRBD1. Unmatched junction bases numbered 7, after V lost 6 bases and J lost 0 bases. From germline, CDR1 is LNHDA and CDR2 SQIVND (reference sequence). CDR3 length: 16 residues. The CDR3: CASRKTGGASNQPQHF. In nucleotides, the CDR3 is TGTGCCAGTAGAAAAACAGGGGGAGCTAGCAATCAGCCCCAGCATTTT.

The chain combines TRBV5-1 with TRBJ1-3; 9 bases fit TRBD1. This CDR3 is built from 16 residues. V dropped 4 bases and J dropped 0; count of bases not matched to a gene: 5. The germline gives CDR1 SGHRS, CDR2 YFSETQ. The CDR3 nucleotides are TGCGCCAGCAGCCACGGACAGGGGACCTCTGGAAACACCATATATTTT. It is translated as CASSHGQGTSGNTIYF.

The chain uses TRBV21-1 and TRBJ1-4; the D call in the table, TRBD1, was not verified against the DNA. TRBV21-1 corresponds to a pseudogene. The CDR3 runs 15 residues. The CDR3 DNA is TGTGCCAGCAAACGATCGGACAGGGTTATTGAAAAACTGTTTTTT. This codes for CASKRSDRVIEKLFF.

The chain employs TRBV18 and TRBJ2-4; D is perhaps TRBD1 (6 bases). V lost 0 bases and J lost 5, with 14 bases in between. There are 16 residues in the CDR3. The germline CDR1 and CDR2 sequences are KGHSH and LQKENI. In DNA form, the CDR3 reads TGTGCCAGCTCACCACCATTCGCAGGGGTGGAAAACATTCAGTACTTC. Its translation: CASSPPFAGVENIQYF.